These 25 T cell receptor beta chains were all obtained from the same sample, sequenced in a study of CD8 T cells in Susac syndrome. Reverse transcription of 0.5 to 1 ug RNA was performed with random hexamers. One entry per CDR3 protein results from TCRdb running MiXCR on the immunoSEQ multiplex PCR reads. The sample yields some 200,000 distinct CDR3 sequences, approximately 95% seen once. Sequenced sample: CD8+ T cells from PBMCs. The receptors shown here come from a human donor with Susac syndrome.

The CDR3 reads CASKGTSENNEQFF. DNA for the CDR3: TGTGCCAGCAAGGGGACTAGCGAGAACAATGAGCAGTTCTTC. The chain recombines TRBV9 with TRBJ2-1; 10 positions agree with TRBD2. The CDR3 has 14 residues. Germline V gene data show CDR1 as SGDLS and CDR2 as YYNGEE. V lost 6 bases, J lost 5 bases, and 5 bases stayed unmatched.

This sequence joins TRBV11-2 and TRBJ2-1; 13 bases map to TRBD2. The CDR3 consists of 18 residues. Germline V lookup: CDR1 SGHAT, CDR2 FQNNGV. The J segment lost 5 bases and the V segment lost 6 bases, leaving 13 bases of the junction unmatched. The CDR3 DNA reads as TGTGCCAGCAGAACTAGCGGGAGGGCCGTTTATCGCGACAATGAGCAGTTCTTC. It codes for CASRTSGRAVYRDNEQFF.

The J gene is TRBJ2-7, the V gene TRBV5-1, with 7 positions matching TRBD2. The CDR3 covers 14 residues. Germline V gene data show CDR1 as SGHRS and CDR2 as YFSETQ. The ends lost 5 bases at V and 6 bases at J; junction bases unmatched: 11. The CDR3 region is CASSYNSGYGEQYF. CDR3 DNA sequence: TGCGCCAGCAGTTACAATAGCGGGTACGGCGAGCAGTACTTC.

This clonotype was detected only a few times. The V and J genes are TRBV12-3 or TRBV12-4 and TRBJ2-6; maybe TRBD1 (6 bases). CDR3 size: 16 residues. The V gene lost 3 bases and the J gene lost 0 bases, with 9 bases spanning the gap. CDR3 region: CASSLGQGSGANVLTF. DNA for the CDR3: TGTGCCAGCAGTTTGGGACAAGGCTCTGGGGCCAACGTCCTGACTTTC.

CDR3 protein: CASSRDRDHYEQYF. The CDR3 DNA reads TGTGCCAGCAGCCGCGACAGGGACCATTACGAGCAGTACTTC. V usage is TRBV13 and J usage is TRBJ2-7, with TRBD1 matching over 7 bases. The junction had 8 bases not matched to a gene; V was cut back by 5 bases and J by 4 bases. The CDR3 is 14 amino acids. CDR1 and CDR2 from the germline V gene are PRHDT and FYEKMQ (reference sequence).

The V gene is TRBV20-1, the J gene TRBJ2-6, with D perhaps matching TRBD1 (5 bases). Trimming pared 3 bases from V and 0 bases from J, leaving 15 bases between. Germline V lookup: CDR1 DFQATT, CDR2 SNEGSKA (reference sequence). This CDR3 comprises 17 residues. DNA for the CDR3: TGCAGTGCTAGGGACGCCAGGGAACTCTCTGGGGCCAACGTCCTGACTTTC. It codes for CSARDARELSGANVLTF.

For the CDR3, the DNA is TGTGCCAGCAGCGCCGAGGCCGGCGGGAGAGGAACAGATACGCAGTATTTT. Protein: CASSAEAGGRGTDTQYF. The rearrangement uses TRBV9 and TRBJ2-3; TRBD2 matches at 7 bases. V lost 3 bases to trimming and J lost 3 bases; unmatched junction nucleotides: 13. The germline V gene encodes CDR1 SGDLS and CDR2 YYNGEE. The CDR3 consists of 17 residues.

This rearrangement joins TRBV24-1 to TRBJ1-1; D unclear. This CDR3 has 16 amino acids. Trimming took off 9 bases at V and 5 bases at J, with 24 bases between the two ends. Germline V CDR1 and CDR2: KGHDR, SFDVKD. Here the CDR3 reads CATSGGVGSGGTEAFF. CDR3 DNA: TGTGCCACCTCCGGTGGGGTAGGGTCAGGAGGGACTGAAGCTTTCTTT.

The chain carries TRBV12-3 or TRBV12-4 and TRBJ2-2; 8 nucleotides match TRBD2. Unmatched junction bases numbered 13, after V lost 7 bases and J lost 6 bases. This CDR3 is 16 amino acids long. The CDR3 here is CASTLRAGGTPGELFF. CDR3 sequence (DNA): TGTGCCAGCACCCTAAGGGCGGGGGGTACCCCCGGGGAGCTGTTTTTT.

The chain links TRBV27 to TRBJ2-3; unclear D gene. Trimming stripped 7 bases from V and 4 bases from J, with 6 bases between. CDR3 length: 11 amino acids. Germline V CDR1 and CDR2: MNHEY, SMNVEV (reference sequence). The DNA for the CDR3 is TGTGCCAGCACTGGGGCAGATACGCAGTATTTT. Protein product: CASTGADTQYF.

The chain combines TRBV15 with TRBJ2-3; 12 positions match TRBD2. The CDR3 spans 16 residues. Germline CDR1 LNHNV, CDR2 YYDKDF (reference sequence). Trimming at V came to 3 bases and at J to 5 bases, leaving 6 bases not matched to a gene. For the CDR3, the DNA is TGTGCCACCAGCAGTGGACTAGCGGGACCTTTAGATACGCAGTATTTT. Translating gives CATSSGLAGPLDTQYF.

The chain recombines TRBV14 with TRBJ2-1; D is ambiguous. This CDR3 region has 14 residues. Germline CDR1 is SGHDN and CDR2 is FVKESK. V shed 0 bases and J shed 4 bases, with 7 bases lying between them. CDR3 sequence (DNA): TGTGCCAGCAGCCAAGATCGAGGTTACAATGAGCAGTTCTTC. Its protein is CASSQDRGYNEQFF.

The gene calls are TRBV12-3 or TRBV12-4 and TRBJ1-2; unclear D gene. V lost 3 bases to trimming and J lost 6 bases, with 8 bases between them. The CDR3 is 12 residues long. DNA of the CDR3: TGTGCCAGCAGTTTGGGCAGAAATGGCTACACCTTC. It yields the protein CASSLGRNGYTF.

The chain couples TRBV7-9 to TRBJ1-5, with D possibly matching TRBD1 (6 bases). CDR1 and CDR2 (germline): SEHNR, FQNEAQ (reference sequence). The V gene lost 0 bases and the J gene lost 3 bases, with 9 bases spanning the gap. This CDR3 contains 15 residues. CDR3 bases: TGTGCCAGCAGCTTAGCAGAGGGGGACAATCAGCCCCAGCATTTT. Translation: CASSLAEGDNQPQHF. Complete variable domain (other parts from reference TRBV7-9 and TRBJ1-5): DTGVSQNPRHKITKRGQNVTFRCDPISEHNRLYWYRQTLGQGPEFLTYFQNEAQLEKSRLLSDRFSAERPKGSFSTLEIQRTEQGDSAMYLCASSLAEGDNQPQHFGDGTRLSIL.

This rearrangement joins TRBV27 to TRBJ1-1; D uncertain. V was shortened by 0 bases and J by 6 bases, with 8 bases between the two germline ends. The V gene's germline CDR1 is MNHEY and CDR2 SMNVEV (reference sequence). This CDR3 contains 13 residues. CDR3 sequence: CASSLSWSAEAFF. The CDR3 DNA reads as TGTGCCAGCAGTTTATCGTGGAGCGCTGAAGCTTTCTTT.

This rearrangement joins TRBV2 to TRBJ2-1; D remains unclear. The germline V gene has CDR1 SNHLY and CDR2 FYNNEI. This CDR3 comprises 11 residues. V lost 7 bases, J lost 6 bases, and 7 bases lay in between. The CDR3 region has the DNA TGTGCCAGCAACCCTAGCAATGAGCAGTTCTTC. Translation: CASNPSNEQFF.

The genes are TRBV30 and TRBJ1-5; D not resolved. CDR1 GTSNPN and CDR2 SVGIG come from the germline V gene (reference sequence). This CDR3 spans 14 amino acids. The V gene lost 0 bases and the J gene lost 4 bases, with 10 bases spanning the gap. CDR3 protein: CAWSVGTVNQPQHF. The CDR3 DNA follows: TGTGCCTGGAGTGTAGGTACGGTGAATCAGCCCCAGCATTTT. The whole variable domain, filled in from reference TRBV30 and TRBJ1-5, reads SQTIHQWPATLVQPVGSPLSLECTVEGTSNPNLYWYRQAAGRGLQLLFYSVGIGQISSEVPQNLSASRPQDRQFILSSKKLLLSDSGFYLCAWSVGTVNQPQHFGDGTRLSIL.

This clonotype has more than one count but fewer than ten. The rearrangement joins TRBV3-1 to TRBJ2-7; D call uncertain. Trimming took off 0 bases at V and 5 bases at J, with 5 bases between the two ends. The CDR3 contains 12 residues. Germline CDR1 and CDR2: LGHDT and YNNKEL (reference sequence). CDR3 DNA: TGTGCCAGCAGCCAAGATTGGAACGAGCAGTACTTC. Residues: CASSQDWNEQYF.

CDR3 protein: CASSQDRTDWEGEQFF. For the CDR3, the DNA is TGTGCCAGCAGCCAAGATCGAACCGACTGGGAGGGTGAGCAGTTCTTC. This chain joins TRBV3-1 and TRBJ2-1; TRBD2 aligns across 7 bases. V trimming: 0 bases; J trimming: 9 bases; junction bases outside the gene matches: 11. The CDR3 spans 16 residues. Germline V CDR1 and CDR2: LGHDT, YNNKEL (reference sequence).

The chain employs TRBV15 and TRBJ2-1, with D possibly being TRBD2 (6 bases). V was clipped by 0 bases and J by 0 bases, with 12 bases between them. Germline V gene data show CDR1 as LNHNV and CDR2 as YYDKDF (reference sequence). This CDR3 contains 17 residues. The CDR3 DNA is TGTGCCACCAGCAGAGATCTATCCGGGAGCTCCTACAATGAGCAGTTCTTC. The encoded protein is CATSRDLSGSSYNEQFF.

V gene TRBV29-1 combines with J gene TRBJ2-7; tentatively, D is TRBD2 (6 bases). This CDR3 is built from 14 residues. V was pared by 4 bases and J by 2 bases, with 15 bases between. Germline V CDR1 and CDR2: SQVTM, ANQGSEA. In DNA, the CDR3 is TGCAGCGTTGGCTCGGGCCGGGAGACCTACGAGCAGTACTTC. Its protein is CSVGSGRETYEQYF.

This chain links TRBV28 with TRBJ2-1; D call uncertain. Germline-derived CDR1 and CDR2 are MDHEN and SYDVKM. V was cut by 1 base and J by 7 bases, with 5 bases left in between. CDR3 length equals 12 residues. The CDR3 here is CASSLLGNEQFF. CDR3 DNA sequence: TGTGCCAGCAGTTTATTAGGGAATGAGCAGTTCTTC. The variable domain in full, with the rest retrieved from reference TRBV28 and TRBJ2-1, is DVKVTQSSRYLVKRTGEKVFLECVQDMDHENMFWYRQDPGLGLRLIYFSYDVKMKEKGDIPEGYSVSREKKERFSLILESASTNQTSMYLCASSLLGNEQFFGPGTRLTVL.

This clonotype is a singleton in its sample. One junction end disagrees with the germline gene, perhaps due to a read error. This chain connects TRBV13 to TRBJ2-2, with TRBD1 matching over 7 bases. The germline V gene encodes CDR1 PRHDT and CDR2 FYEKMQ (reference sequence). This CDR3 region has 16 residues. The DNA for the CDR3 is TGTGCCAGCAGCCCAAACAGGGGCCGAAACACCGGGAAGCTGTTTTTT. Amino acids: CASSPNRGRNTGKLFF.

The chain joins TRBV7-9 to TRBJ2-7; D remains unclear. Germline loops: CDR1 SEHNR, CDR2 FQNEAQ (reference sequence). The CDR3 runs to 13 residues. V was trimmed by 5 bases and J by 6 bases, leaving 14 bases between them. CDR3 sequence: CASSPLEETEQYF. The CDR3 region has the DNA TGTGCCAGCAGCCCGCTCGAGGAGACCGAGCAGTACTTC.

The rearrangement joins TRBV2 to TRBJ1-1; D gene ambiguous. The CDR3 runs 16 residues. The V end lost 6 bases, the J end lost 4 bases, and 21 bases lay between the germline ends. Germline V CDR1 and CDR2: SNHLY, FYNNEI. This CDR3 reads CASSPRPLSEGTEAFF. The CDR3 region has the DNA TGTGCCAGCAGCCCCCGCCCCTTGTCCGAGGGCACTGAAGCTTTCTTT.